This is a list of T cell receptor beta chains from one sample in a study of blood T cell repertoires in COVID-19. The protocol was immunoSEQ multiplex PCR, while the TCRdb copy is restricted to in-frame clones and leaves out a portion. The sample gives about 180,000 clones, approximately 90% of which show up once; under 2% is in the top ten. Sample: peripheral blood. All receptors come from a man between 18 and 35 years old who had recovered from COVID-19. Both conserved end residues are part of each CDR3. The order of the fields is CDR3 DNA, CDR3 protein, J gene, clone size, D gene, V gene. D genes are given only for firm matches. Size values are once, few and many counts, or a class for expanded clones, and some rows have none.

CDR3 DNA: TGCAGTGCTAGTACGGGACAGGGGAGCGGTGAGCAGTTCTTC; CDR3 protein: CSASTGQGSGEQFF; J gene: TRBJ2-1; clone size: -; D gene: TRBD1; V gene: TRBV20-1
CDR3 DNA: TGCGCCAGCAGGGGACAGGGTCCCCGAGGGGTAGATACGCAGTATTTT; CDR3 protein: CASRGQGPRGVDTQYF; J gene: TRBJ2-3; clone size: -; D gene: TRBD1; V gene: TRBV5-1
CDR3 DNA: TGTGCTAGTGGTTTGGCGGGGACTGCCAACATTCAGTACTTC; CDR3 protein: CASGLAGTANIQYF; J gene: TRBJ2-4; clone size: -; D gene: -; V gene: TRBV12-5
CDR3 DNA: TGTGCCAGCAGCTTGGCCGGACTGTACCAAGAGACCCAGTACTTC; CDR3 protein: CASSLAGLYQETQYF; J gene: TRBJ2-5; clone size: -; D gene: -; V gene: TRBV5-6
CDR3 DNA: TGCGCCAGCAGCCAAGATTGGACAGGGGTAGCCAAAAACATTCAGTACTTC; CDR3 protein: CASSQDWTGVAKNIQYF; J gene: TRBJ2-4; clone size: -; D gene: TRBD1; V gene: TRBV4-3
CDR3 DNA: TGTGCCAGCAGCTTTGCCGGGACTAGCGGGAGGTTAAACATTCAGTACTTC; CDR3 protein: CASSFAGTSGRLNIQYF; J gene: TRBJ2-4; clone size: -; D gene: TRBD2; V gene: TRBV7-9
CDR3 DNA: TGTGCCAGCAGTTTATCAGGCTACTCCTACGAGCAGTACTTC; CDR3 protein: CASSLSGYSYEQYF; J gene: TRBJ2-7; clone size: once; D gene: -; V gene: TRBV28
CDR3 DNA: TGTGCCAGCAAGTCAGGGCCAATGGGTCAGCCCCAGCATTTT; CDR3 protein: CASKSGPMGQPQHF; J gene: TRBJ1-5; clone size: -; D gene: -; V gene: TRBV28
CDR3 DNA: TGTGCCAGCAGCTTTTCGGCAGGGATCGGCTACGAGCAGTACTTC; CDR3 protein: CASSFSAGIGYEQYF; J gene: TRBJ2-7; clone size: -; D gene: -; V gene: TRBV5-4
CDR3 DNA: TGTGCCAGCAGTTCCGGGACTAGCGGACACAATGAGCAGTTCTTC; CDR3 protein: CASSSGTSGHNEQFF; J gene: TRBJ2-1; clone size: -; D gene: TRBD2; V gene: TRBV6-2/TRBV6-3
CDR3 DNA: TGTGCCACCAGTGACCCCCTTAATGAAAAACTGTTTTTT; CDR3 protein: CATSDPLNEKLFF; J gene: TRBJ1-4; clone size: few; D gene: -; V gene: TRBV24-1
CDR3 DNA: TGTGCCAGCAGTTACGGGACAGGGTTAAAGGACGGGAGCTACACCTTC; CDR3 protein: CASSYGTGLKDGSYTF; J gene: TRBJ1-2; clone size: -; D gene: TRBD1; V gene: TRBV9
CDR3 DNA: TGTGCCAGCAGCCCTCTAGGACTAGCAGTTTACGAGCAGTACTTC; CDR3 protein: CASSPLGLAVYEQYF; J gene: TRBJ2-7; clone size: -; D gene: TRBD2; V gene: TRBV28
CDR3 DNA: TGTGCCAGCACTTCAGGGTGGTATGGCTACACCTTC; CDR3 protein: CASTSGWYGYTF; J gene: TRBJ1-2; clone size: -; D gene: -; V gene: TRBV25-1
CDR3 DNA: TGTGCCAGCAGAACGACAGGCCTTCGAGGCTACACCTTC; CDR3 protein: CASRTTGLRGYTF; J gene: TRBJ1-2; clone size: -; D gene: -; V gene: TRBV6-5
CDR3 DNA: TGTGCCAGCTCACCCGGACAGGGTAGAGTCGAGCAGTACTTC; CDR3 protein: CASSPGQGRVEQYF; J gene: TRBJ2-7; clone size: -; D gene: TRBD1; V gene: TRBV18
CDR3 DNA: TGTGCCAGCAGCTTAACAGGGGTGGCCGGCACTGAAGCTTTCTTT; CDR3 protein: CASSLTGVAGTEAFF; J gene: TRBJ1-1; clone size: -; D gene: TRBD1; V gene: TRBV9